The clone carrying this T cell receptor beta chain was seen only once. Antigen unknown. CDR3 size: 13 residues. Trimming removed 0 bases at V and 7 bases at J, with 8 bases between. Per germline, CDR1 SGDLS and CDR2 YYNGEE. Some clones are missing from TCRdb's copy, which holds only in-frame ones; the method was immunoSEQ multiplex PCR. The sample contains 45,000 to 60,000 clones, 80% to 95% of which appear only once. A history of autoimmune disease or systemic immunosuppression excluded patients. Baseline was the first blood sampling point, followed by cycle 4 day 1 and cycle 7 day 1. This entry belongs to a study of OX40 agonist ivuxolimab in advanced cancers. Background on the study: Patients receiving dose escalation had hepatocellular carcinoma, melanoma, renal cell or head and neck cancer.

Overall study results and limits: Normalized T-cell clonal expansion was also low in a subset of nonresponders.

The V gene is TRBV9, the J gene TRBJ2-1; D gene unclear. The sequence was obtained from an adult with an advanced solid tumor such as melanoma, head and neck, liver or kidney cancer. The specimen was CD4+ or CD8+ T cells sorted from blood, collected in a trial of the OX40 agonist ivuxolimab. CDR3 region: CASSVGDINEQFF. CDR3 bases: TGTGCCAGCAGCGTAGGGGATATAAATGAGCAGTTCTTC.